This T cell receptor (beta chain) was found in a study of cytomegalovirus exposure and HLA in healthy donors. The V gene's germline CDR1 is LGHNT and CDR2 FRNRAP. Trimming cost V 3 bases and J 4 bases, with 12 bases left between them. CDR3 size: 15 residues. Points from the study as a whole: Sequencing probably produced one cluster of sequence variants that were highly shared. Reports credit the classifier with highly specific, highly sensitive diagnosis of cytomegalovirus status. Altogether, 160 or so TCR beta chains were recorded as cytomegalovirus-associated.

This clone came up a few times. Its antigen is not identified. It was with 60 Vbeta and 13 Jbeta primers that the PCR ran. Generated by immunoSEQ multiplex PCR, the TCRdb table keeps only in-frame clones and is missing some. This sample has roughly 51,000 clones, with about four fifths found just once. This clonotype was obtained from a boy aged 5-17 years in good health and CMV-seropositive. Sequenced material: PBMCs. The chain uses TRBV12-5 and TRBJ1-4; maybe TRBD1 (6 bases). The CDR3 DNA reads as TGTGCTAGTGGTTTTTACAGGGTGGATAATGAAAAACTGTTTTTT. This encodes CASGFYRVDNEKLFF.